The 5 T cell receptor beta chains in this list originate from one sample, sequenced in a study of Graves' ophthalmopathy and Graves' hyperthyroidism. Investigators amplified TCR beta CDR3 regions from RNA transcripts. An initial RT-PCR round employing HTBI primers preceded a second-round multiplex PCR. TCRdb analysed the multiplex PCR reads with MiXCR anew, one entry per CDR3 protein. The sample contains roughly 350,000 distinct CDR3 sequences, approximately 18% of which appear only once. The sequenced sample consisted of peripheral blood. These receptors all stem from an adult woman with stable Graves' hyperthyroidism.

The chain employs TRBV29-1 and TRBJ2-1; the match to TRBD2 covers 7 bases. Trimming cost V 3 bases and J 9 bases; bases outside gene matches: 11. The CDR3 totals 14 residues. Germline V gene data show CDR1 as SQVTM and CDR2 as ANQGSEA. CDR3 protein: CSVDLSGGNTEQFF. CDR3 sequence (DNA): TGCAGCGTTGATCTGTCGGGAGGAAACACTGAGCAGTTCTTC.

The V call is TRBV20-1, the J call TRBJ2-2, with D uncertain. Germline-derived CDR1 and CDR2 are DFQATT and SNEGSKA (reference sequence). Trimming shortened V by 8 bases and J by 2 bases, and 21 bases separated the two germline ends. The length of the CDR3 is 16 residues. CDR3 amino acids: CSTTHRTWRNTGELFF. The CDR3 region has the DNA TGCAGTACCACCCATCGGACCTGGCGAAACACCGGGGAGCTGTTTTTT.

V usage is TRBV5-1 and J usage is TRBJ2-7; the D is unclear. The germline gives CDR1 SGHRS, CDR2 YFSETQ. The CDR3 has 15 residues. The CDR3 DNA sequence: TGCGCGGTTAGAATGAGGAACCCCTACTCCTACGAGCAGTACTTC. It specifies CAVRMRNPYSYEQYF.

The CDR3 coding sequence is TGTGCCTGGAGTGTTAGGGAAAAACTGTTTTTT. Protein sequence: CAWSVREKLFF. The gene calls are TRBV30 and TRBJ1-4; no definite D call. Per the germline V gene, CDR1 is GTSNPN and CDR2 is SVGIG (reference sequence). The CDR3 sequence is 11 residues long. V was shortened by 0 bases and J by 8 bases, with 4 bases between the two germline ends.

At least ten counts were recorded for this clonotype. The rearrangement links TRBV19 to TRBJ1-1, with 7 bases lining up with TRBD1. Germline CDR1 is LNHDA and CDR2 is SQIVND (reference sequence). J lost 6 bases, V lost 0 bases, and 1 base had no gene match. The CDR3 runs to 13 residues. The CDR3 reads CASSIDGQAEAFF. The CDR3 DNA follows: TGTGCCAGTAGTATAGACGGACAGGCTGAAGCTTTCTTT.